The 25 T cell receptor beta chains reported below all come from one sample, sequenced in a study of blood T cells in healthy people across ages. The use of a sample-barcoded 5' primer and a J-beta primer mix characterized a second PCR of roughly 7 to 11 cycles. Each CDR3 protein gets one entry after TCRdb re-called the 5' RACE reads with MiXCR. The sample lists roughly 2 million distinct CDR3 sequences, just under 50% occurring once. The specimen sequenced was blood. These receptors were taken from a woman in her forties in good health.

This chain joins TRBV6-5 and TRBJ2-6; weak D call: TRBD1 (5 bases). The V end was cut by 2 bases, the J end by 2 bases, with 13 bases between. Germline lookup yields CDR1 MNHEY and CDR2 SVGAGI. The CDR3 contains 17 residues. Written as DNA, the CDR3 is TGTGCCAGCAGTTACCCTAAGGGGTTGGCTGGGGCCAACGTCCTGACTTTC. It yields the protein CASSYPKGLAGANVLTF.

The chain combines TRBV5-4 with TRBJ1-2; TRBD1 is a possible D gene (5 bases). V lost 4 bases to trimming and J lost 8 bases, with 21 bases between them. Germline V gene sequence: CDR1 SGHNT, CDR2 YYREEE (reference sequence). The CDR3 consists of 15 residues. The CDR3 nucleotides read TGTGCCAGCAGCCCCCTCGGCCGGGGCATGAGGGGCTACACCTTC. Amino acids: CASSPLGRGMRGYTF. Full variable domain (outside the CDR3, taken from reference TRBV5-4 and TRBJ1-2): ETGVTQSPTHLIKTRGQQVTLRCSSQSGHNTVSWYQQALGQGPQFIFQYYREEENGRGNFPPRFSGLQFPNYSSELNVNALELDDSALYLCASSPLGRGMRGYTFGSGTRLTVV.

A few counts support this clonotype. The J gene is TRBJ2-7, the V gene TRBV4-3; no definite D call. In germline, CDR1 is LGHNA, CDR2 YSLEER. V was clipped by 0 bases and J by 6 bases, with 12 bases between them. The CDR3 sequence is 14 residues long. CDR3 coding DNA: TGCGCCAGCAGCCAAGACAGCAGCTGGAGCGAGCAGTACTTC. Amino acid sequence: CASSQDSSWSEQYF.

The chain carries TRBV20-1 and TRBJ1-6, with D perhaps TRBD1 (6 bases). Per the germline V gene, CDR1 is DFQATT and CDR2 is SNEGSKA (reference sequence). V was cut by 6 bases and J by 7 bases, with 13 bases left in between. This CDR3 has 13 residues. Here the CDR3 DNA reads TGCAGTGCGGGCCATCAGGGGAATTCACCCCTCCACTTT. This gives the protein CSAGHQGNSPLHF.

The sample holds a few counts of this clonotype. One end of the junction is discordant with germline, which a read error may explain. The V gene is TRBV4-2, the J gene TRBJ1-2; TRBD1 aligns across 7 bases. The CDR3 has 14 residues. Per the germline V gene, CDR1 is LGHNA and CDR2 is YNFKEQ. This CDR3 is CASSQGTALYGYTF. The CDR3 region has the DNA TGTGCCAGCAGTCAAGGGACAGCCCTTTATGGCTACACCTTC.

There are a few counts of this clonotype. V gene TRBV11-2 combines with J gene TRBJ2-5, with a possible D match to TRBD1 (5 bases). The length of the CDR3 is 13 residues. V was pared by 2 bases and J by 3 bases, with 7 bases between. CDR1 SGHAT and CDR2 FQNNGV come from the germline V gene. CDR3 amino acids: CASSLIREETQYF. CDR3 DNA: TGTGCCAGCAGCTTAATCAGGGAAGAGACCCAGTACTTC.

The chain joins TRBV6-6 to TRBJ1-2; tentatively, D is TRBD1 (5 bases). Trimming stripped 1 base from V and 7 bases from J, with 16 bases between. Germline V gene sequence: CDR1 MNHNY, CDR2 SVGAGI (reference sequence). The CDR3 is made up of 15 amino acids. This CDR3 reads CASSYLGGESSGYTF. In DNA form, the CDR3 reads TGTGCCAGCAGTTACTTGGGGGGAGAAAGCTCTGGCTACACCTTC.

This clonotype was observed a handful of times. The chain recombines TRBV4-2 with TRBJ2-1, with D perhaps TRBD1 or TRBD2 (5 bases each). The CDR3 has 15 residues. Germline V gene sequence: CDR1 LGHNA, CDR2 YNFKEQ. V was trimmed by 4 bases and J by 6 bases, leaving 16 bases between them. The chain's CDR3 is CASSLRDQTPNEQFF. Here the CDR3 DNA reads TGTGCCAGCAGCCTCCGGGACCAAACCCCCAATGAGCAGTTCTTC.

The gene calls are TRBV6-6 and TRBJ2-1, with D unresolved. Trimming cost V 5 bases and J 2 bases, with 16 bases left between them. Germline loops: CDR1 MNHNY, CDR2 SVGAGI (reference sequence). This CDR3 has 16 amino acids. CDR3 loop: CASSPLPPDTYNEQFF. The CDR3 DNA sequence: TGTGCCAGCAGTCCCTTACCTCCCGATACCTACAATGAGCAGTTCTTC.

The chain carries TRBV20-1 and TRBJ1-2; D is possibly TRBD1 (6 bases). CDR1 DFQATT and CDR2 SNEGSKA come from the germline V gene (reference sequence). The CDR3 covers 15 residues. V lost 0 bases, J lost 3 bases, and 14 bases lay in between. The CDR3 loop is CSAREGVGGYYGYTF. CDR3 in DNA: TGCAGTGCTAGAGAGGGGGTAGGGGGGTACTATGGCTACACCTTC.

The chain joins TRBV7-3 to TRBJ2-2; D is ambiguous. Germline loops: CDR1 SGHTA, CDR2 FQGTGA. Trimming left V 5 bases short and J 5 bases short, with 12 bases between. This CDR3 comprises 14 residues. In DNA form, the CDR3 reads TGTGCCAGCAGCCCCACACTAAGTACCGGGGAGCTGTTTTTT. Its translation is CASSPTLSTGELFF.

The chain recombines TRBV10-2 with TRBJ2-7; TRBD1 aligns across 7 bases. This CDR3 is built from 12 residues. Germline V gene sequence: CDR1 WSHSY, CDR2 SAAADI. The V gene end was trimmed by 5 bases and the J gene end by 10 bases; junction bases not matched to a gene: 8. The CDR3 nucleotides read TGCGCCAGCAGTTTACAGGGGTCGGGCCAGTACTTC. This encodes CASSLQGSGQYF.

The chain carries TRBV25-1 and TRBJ2-3, with a possible D match to TRBD2 (5 bases). The germline V gene encodes CDR1 MGHDK and CDR2 SYGVNS. The length of the CDR3 is 14 residues. The V and J ends lost 6 bases and 1 base respectively, with 11 bases between them. In nucleotides, the CDR3 is TGTGCCAGCAGGACCGCGGGCGGCACAGATACGCAGTATTTT. Protein product: CASRTAGGTDTQYF.

The chain has TRBV6-2 or TRBV6-3 and TRBJ2-5; no firm D call. Germline CDR1 and CDR2: MNHEY and SVGEGT. CDR3 length equals 11 residues. Trimming left V 6 bases short and J 4 bases short, with 6 bases between. DNA of the CDR3: TGTGCCAGCAGATACGTAGAGACCCAGTACTTC. It translates to CASRYVETQYF.

This clonotype was counted a few times. The chain joins TRBV7-9 to TRBJ1-2, with TRBD1 matching 7 bases. Germline V gene data show CDR1 as SEHNR and CDR2 as FQNEAQ (reference sequence). CDR3 length: 16 residues. V gave up 4 bases and J gave up 2 bases; unmatched junction bases: 10. The CDR3 region has the DNA TGTGCCAGCAGCTCACCCGGGACAGAGCTCAACTATGGCTACACCTTC. It translates to CASSSPGTELNYGYTF.

The chain links TRBV27 to TRBJ1-6, with 7 bases that match TRBD1. Trimming removed 7 bases from V and 14 bases from J; junction bases left unmatched: 17. The CDR3 contains 15 residues. Germline assignment: CDR1 MNHEY and CDR2 SMNVEV (reference sequence). In DNA, the CDR3 is TGTGCCAGCACTTCCCCCTGGGGTCAGGGGGAATCCCTCCACTTT. Translating gives CASTSPWGQGESLHF.

The chain employs TRBV5-4 and TRBJ2-4, with 12 bases lining up with TRBD1. With the DNA end fitting TRBJ2-7 better, the J assignment may be wrong. The CDR3 is made up of 13 amino acids. The germline V gene has CDR1 SGHNT and CDR2 YYREEE (reference sequence). CDR3 region: CAIGTGGIYEQYF. CDR3 in DNA: TGTGCCATCGGGACAGGGGGCATCTACGAGCAGTACTTC.

This clonotype was counted between two and nine times. The chain combines TRBV7-8 with TRBJ2-5; D might be TRBD1 or TRBD2, each matching 5 bases. Germline V lookup: CDR1 SGHVS, CDR2 FQNEAQ. This CDR3 has 14 amino acids. V lost 5 bases to trimming and J lost 5 bases, with 15 bases between them. The CDR3 DNA reads as TGTGCCAGCAGCCGTTTGGGACGGTTGGAGACCCAGTACTTC. Translation: CASSRLGRLETQYF.

This chain joins TRBV6-5 and TRBJ1-2; D not resolved. The CDR3 is made up of 14 amino acids. Germline V gives CDR1 MNHEY, CDR2 SVGAGI. Trimming removed 5 bases from V and 4 bases from J, with 14 bases in between. The CDR3, as DNA: TGTGCCAGCAGTAACGGTGTACACAGCTATGGCTACACCTTC. Its protein product is CASSNGVHSYGYTF.

The J gene is TRBJ2-3, the V gene TRBV12-3 or TRBV12-4, with 10 bases identical to TRBD1. V was clipped by 2 bases and J by 3 bases; unmatched bases: 8. The CDR3 covers 17 residues. The CDR3 loop reads CASSLPRQGAWTDTQYF. As DNA, the CDR3 is TGTGCCAGCAGTTTACCCCGACAGGGGGCGTGGACAGATACGCAGTATTTT.

The chain combines TRBV7-2 with TRBJ2-4; TRBD2 might be the D (5 bases). V lost 1 base, J lost 0 bases, and 13 bases lay in between. The CDR3 is 17 amino acids. The germline V gene has CDR1 SGHTA and CDR2 FQGNSA. The CDR3 DNA follows: TGTGCCAGCAGCTTAGACACCCGAGGGATAGCCAAAAACATTCAGTACTTC. Its protein is CASSLDTRGIAKNIQYF.

As for this clonotype: Germline is not matched at one junction end, which may reflect a read error. V gene TRBV6-2 or TRBV6-3 combines with J gene TRBJ2-2; 8 bases match TRBD2. Germline values: CDR1 MNHEY, CDR2 SVGEGT. This CDR3 is built from 16 residues. The CDR3 DNA follows: TGTGCCAGCAGTTATTCGGGGGGGCCTGGCACCGGAGAGCTGTTTTTT. It is translated as CASSYSGGPGTGELFF.

This clonotype was seen only a few times. The rearrangement uses TRBV7-2 and TRBJ2-4; D is undetermined. The J call may be mistaken, given a closer DNA end match to TRBJ2-7. This CDR3 contains 18 residues. Germline values: CDR1 SGHTA, CDR2 FQGNSA. CDR3 DNA: TGTGCCAGCAGCTTAGCTTTGGCAGGCCCCCGGTTGGGCTACGAGCAGTACTTC. It yields the protein CASSLALAGPRLGYEQYF.

The rearrangement joins TRBV27 to TRBJ2-4; 8 positions agree with TRBD1. The CDR3 contains 17 residues. The ends lost 5 bases at V and 0 bases at J; junction bases unmatched: 9. Germline lookup yields CDR1 MNHEY and CDR2 SMNVEV (reference sequence). The CDR3 DNA reads TGTGCCAGCAGTCCTGACAGGACAGGGTTAGCCAAAAACATTCAGTACTTC. Its protein product is CASSPDRTGLAKNIQYF.

The chain carries TRBV5-1 and TRBJ2-5; TRBD1 matches 7 bases. Germline loops: CDR1 SGHRS, CDR2 YFSETQ. CDR3 length equals 16 residues. The ends lost 4 bases at V and 4 bases at J; junction bases unmatched: 13. Here the CDR3 reads CASSTQTGNGGETQYF. The CDR3 region has the DNA TGCGCCAGCAGCACACAGACAGGGAACGGAGGAGAGACCCAGTACTTC.